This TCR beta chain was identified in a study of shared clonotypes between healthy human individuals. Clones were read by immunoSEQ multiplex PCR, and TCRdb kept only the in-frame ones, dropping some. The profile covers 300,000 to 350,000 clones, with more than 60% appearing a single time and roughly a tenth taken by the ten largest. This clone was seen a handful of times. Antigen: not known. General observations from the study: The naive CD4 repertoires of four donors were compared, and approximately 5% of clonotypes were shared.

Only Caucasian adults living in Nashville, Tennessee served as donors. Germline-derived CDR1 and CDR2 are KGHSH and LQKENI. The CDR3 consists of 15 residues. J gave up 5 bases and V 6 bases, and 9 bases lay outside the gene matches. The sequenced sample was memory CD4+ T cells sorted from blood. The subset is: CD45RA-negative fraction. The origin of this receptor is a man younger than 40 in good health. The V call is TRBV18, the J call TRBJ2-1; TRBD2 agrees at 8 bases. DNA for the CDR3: TGTGCCAGCTCCCCAAGCGGGAGCCTCCACAATGAGCAGTTCTTC. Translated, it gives CASSPSGSLHNEQFF.